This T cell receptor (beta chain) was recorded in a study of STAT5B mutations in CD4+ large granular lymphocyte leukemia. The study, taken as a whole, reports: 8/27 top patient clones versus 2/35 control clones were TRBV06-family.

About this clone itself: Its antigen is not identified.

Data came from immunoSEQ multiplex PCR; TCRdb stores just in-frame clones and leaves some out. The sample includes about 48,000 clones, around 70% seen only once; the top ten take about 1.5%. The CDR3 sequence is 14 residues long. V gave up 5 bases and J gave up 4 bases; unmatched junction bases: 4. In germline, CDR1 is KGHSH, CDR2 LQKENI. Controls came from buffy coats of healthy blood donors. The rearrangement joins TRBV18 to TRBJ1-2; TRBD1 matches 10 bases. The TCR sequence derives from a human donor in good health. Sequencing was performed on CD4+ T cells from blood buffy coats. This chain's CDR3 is CASSTGTGAYGYTF. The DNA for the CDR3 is TGTGCCAGCTCAACCGGGACAGGGGCCTATGGCTACACCTTC.